Sequencing of this T cell receptor (beta chain) was carried out in a study of CD8 T cells in Susac syndrome. After extraction with the RNeasy kit, 0.5 to 1 ug of the RNA was reverse transcribed using random hexamers. From the immunoSEQ multiplex PCR reads, TCRdb called clonotypes with MiXCR, one entry per CDR3 protein. The data hold 250,000 to 300,000 distinct CDR3 sequences, with 75% to 90% observed a single time. Material: CD8+ T cells from PBMCs. The origin of this receptor is a human donor with multiple sclerosis.

This CDR3 reads CASRLSGQGEENEQFF. The CDR3 DNA reads TGTGCCAGCAGGCTTTCGGGACAGGGGGAGGAAAATGAGCAGTTCTTC. The genes are TRBV2 and TRBJ2-1; 11 bases map to TRBD1. The ends lost 6 bases at V and 7 bases at J; junction bases unmatched: 11. Germline-derived CDR1 and CDR2 are SNHLY and FYNNEI. This CDR3 spans 16 amino acids.